This TCR beta chain was documented in a study of cytomegalovirus exposure and HLA in healthy donors (dated by TCRdb to about 2017). Some background on the complete study: An earlier analysis of several hundred of the donors reported 276 Gb of sequence data and some 110 million unique TCR beta sequences obtained from about 170 million T cells. Roughly 300 gigabases of sequencing data and tens of millions of unique TCR sequences made up an early release that covered approximately 700 HLA-typed donors. The genetic ancestry cluster associated with self-reported Caucasian donors included about 84% of the 398 genotyped donors. The aim of the study was to test whether cataloging public T cell receptors could identify signatures of past pathogen exposure. The T cell repertoires of some 700 subjects were profiled by immunosequencing and related to cytomegalovirus serostatus. Along with the roughly 670-subject first cohort, a separate validation cohort of around 110 different subjects was used. To predict cytomegalovirus infection status, the study combined high-throughput TCR immunosequencing, statistical association of individual TCRs with disease status, and machine learning. A later analysis re-analyzed previously published TCR beta repertoires from 550 to 700 donors and added high-resolution HLA genotyping to study TCR occurrence patterns. Rather than drawing on any new phenotypic data, the later analysis identified candidate immune exposures from TCR beta sequences and the way those sequences occurred across donors. An earlier analysis of 500 to 650 of the donors applied high-throughput TCR beta sequencing to assess whether each TCR beta V gene segment acted as functional or pseudogenic. Donor age, sex, ethnicity and CMV serostatus were compiled together with the repertoire data. A later genetic analysis took genome-wide SNP genotypes for about 65% of the roughly 670 donors and used that subset as a discovery cohort. All discovery cohort repertoires had been generated on a single sequencing platform. Class I and class II HLA loci were covered by the typing at four-digit resolution. Typing coverage varied by locus: roughly 629-630 donors for A, B, C, DRB1 and DQB1; some 520 for DQA1; about 570 for DPA1; around 490 for DPB1. Roughly 5 DR-DQ haplotypes were treated as single units for association and clustering because of strong linkage in the cohort. Among some 410 genotyped donors of the cohort, an average of about 220,000 unique TCR beta nucleotide sequences was sequenced per donor, of which 15% to 20% were non-productive. Results the study describes overall, beyond this receptor: Linkage disequilibrium might explain the correlated functional status among segregating V segments, but an unknown experimental factor could not be excluded. Several of the top co-occurrence clusters appeared to be linked to parvovirus B19, influenza, CMV and Epstein-Barr virus, according to a later analysis. Most CMV-associated TCR beta chains appeared to be HLA-restricted in a later analysis, and the HLA associations seemed to be driven largely by CMV exposure. The study listed 150 to 200 TCR beta chains as associated with cytomegalovirus. When HLA alleles, especially DR and DQ, strongly co-occurred, attributing TCR associations to individual alleles was difficult. A further reported finding was that TCR beta sequences accurately predicted the HLA-A and HLA-B alleles for most subjects in the first cohort. Because some donors lacked HLA typing at each locus, the association tests relied only on the typed subset. V-gene and J-gene trimming of TCR beta chains was associated with a missense DCLRE1C variant in a later genetic analysis, and the association was replicated in an independent cohort. The classifier was reported to diagnose cytomegalovirus status with high specificity and sensitivity in both the original cohort and the validation cohort. In a later analysis, TCR association rates were found to vary across HLA loci, with the most associated TCRs seen for DRB1 alleles and the fewest for HLA-C alleles. Because counts were too low, roughly 17 rarely observed V segments, including chromosome 9 orphons, were left out of the earlier analysis of several hundred of the donors. In a later analysis, HLA-associated TCR beta chains were found to be more clonally expanded and to have lower generation probabilities than equally common non-associated chains. For the cohort, immune exposure information was limited to CMV serostatus. Because the 87-base-pair reads could not distinguish some IMGT-functional V segments, including TRBV6-2 and TRBV6-3, those segments were excluded. Sequencing depth was assumed to be roughly uniform across donors in the presence/absence analyses, though that assumption may not hold. In this cohort, only TCR beta chains were sequenced, and detectable features were limited by the absence of alpha or paired-chain data. At a false discovery rate of 0.05, a later analysis linked under 20,000 TCR beta sequences to specific HLA alleles. The authors suggested that the approach could potentially be extended to other disease states and immunological phenotypes. Most TCR sequences were seen in very few donors, while some public TCRs were found in many individuals. Compared with the approximately 720-donor mean, donors in an Asian-associated ancestry cluster had fewer N-insertions in productive TCRs, according to a later genetic analysis. In vitro tests confirmed that a few of the cytomegalovirus-associated TCR beta chains recognize cytomegalovirus antigens. In an earlier analysis of approximately 600 of the donors, most TCR beta V segments were observed in productive rearrangements about 87% or about 30% of the time, broadly matching IMGT annotations. The sequencing pipeline was judged likely to have produced a cluster of highly shared sequence variants as a technical artifact.

The germline V gene gives CDR1 as MNHEY and CDR2 as SVGAGI. From V the trimming removes 6 bases and from J it removes 8 bases, while the gene matches leave 12 bases of the junction unaccounted for. The CDR3 holds 15 amino acids from the cysteine to the phenylalanine. Of the read, only the CDR3 DNA is kept; its 45 bases are in frame from base 1. Preparation of the library involved the immunoSEQ multiplex PCR assay. For the multiplex PCR, a mixture combining 60 forward primers for TCR Vbeta segments and 13 reverse primers for TCR Jbeta segments was used. Amplification of the CDR3 region of rearranged TCR beta genes was performed with a multiplex PCR assay on genomic DNA. The amplified TCR beta libraries were sequenced on the Illumina HiSeq System as 87-base-pair reads. Processing in the source paper ran as follows. A later analysis tallied 75 million to 85 million unique TCR beta chains across the approximately 670 repertoires, and approximately 12 million of those chains were shared by two or more donors. To remove PCR and sequencing errors, raw reads were error-corrected and collapsed into unique sequences using a nearest-neighbor algorithm that merged closely related sequences. V, D and J gene segments were assigned by aligning CDR3 sequences to IMGT reference sequences. Each retained sequence needed at least a six-nucleotide match to both a V gene segment and a J gene segment. Rearrangements were called productive when the CDR3 lacked stop codons and stayed in frame with V and J; all others were non-productive. Following IMGT convention, CDR3 was defined as the stretch from the second conserved V-encoded cysteine up to the conserved J-encoded phenylalanine. The earlier analysis of about 570 of the donors excluded any sequence lacking an unambiguous match to a single V gene segment. An earlier analysis of 500 to 700 of the donors classified V segments as functional when productive rearrangements were above 56.7% and as segregating when the standard deviation between donors was above 5%. A statistical classification framework was developed to diagnose cytomegalovirus status using the catalog of TCR beta chain sequences. V and J gene assignment, in a later analysis, came from comparing TCR nucleotide sequences with IMGT/GENE-DB human TR gene sequences. In a later analysis, CDR3 sequences and most-parsimonious VDJ recombination scenarios were assigned using the TCRdist pipeline. In a later analysis, each TCR beta chain was defined by its CDR3 amino acid sequence together with its V-gene family, and reads without a unique V-gene family were excluded. In a later analysis, nearly 600 highly shared, low-generation-probability nucleotide sequences were removed to address suspected cross-contamination and a sequencing artifact. For each public chain, a later analysis derived a clonal expansion index from normalized ranks of inferred template counts within each repertoire. A later analysis computed generation probabilities with a VDJ recombination model fitted to out-of-frame rearrangements, and checked the results against IGoR. In a later analysis, TCR-TCR, TCR-HLA and TCR-CMV co-occurrence was scored with hypergeometric tests, and a repertoire-size bias correction was applied to TCR pairs. To estimate false discovery rates, a later analysis permuted the HLA or CMV assignments 20 times. In a later analysis, co-occurring TCRs were grouped using DBSCAN, with TCRdist sequence similarity added in when clustering inside HLA-allele-positive subsets. For co-occurrence clustering, repertoires with fewer than 30,000 or more than 120,000 public chains were excluded, along with roughly 5 repertoires with anomalous nucleotide sharing. This immuneACCESS table, as held by TCRdb, lists in-frame sequences with V and J called but not all clones. Of the missing ones, under half trace to an unresolved V gene in checked studies; the others have no known cause. The D gene and trimming were derived from the DNA, and the V and J assignments and clone size from that table. This sample comprises roughly 150,000 clones, about 76% of them detected only once. The ten largest clones take up approximately 5.6% of the sample.

A note on this clone: The specificity of this receptor is unknown. Base qualities are not provided; no much larger clone lies one nucleotide away.

The cohort was made up of approximately 670 healthy bone marrow donors. At the time of sampling, all cohort members were nominally healthy, though unrecorded immune exposures were likely present. The donor was CMV seropositive and belonged to the group of some 290 seropositive cohort members. A peripheral blood sample was collected from each donor, and TCR beta sequencing was performed on peripheral blood mononuclear cells. The Qiagen DNeasy Blood Extraction Kit was used to extract genomic DNA from the blood cell samples. The V and J segments used are TRBV6-5 and TRBJ1-4; the central 7 bases match TRBD1. The sequenced material came from PBMCs. The receptor's source is a woman between 18 and 30 years old in good health and CMV-seropositive. The DNA is as follows: TGTGCCAGCAGGGGGTTCAACAGGGGACTCGAAAAACTGTTTTTT. Its protein is CASRGFNRGLEKLFF.